Listed below are T cell receptor beta chains from one sample, sequenced in a study of cytomegalovirus exposure and HLA in healthy donors. Repertoires were generated with immunoSEQ multiplex PCR, while TCRdb's copy carries only in-frame clones and drops some. The sample records 200,000 to 250,000 clones, 70% to 80% being singletons. Sequencing was done on a sample of PBMCs. The receptors come from a male donor in good health and CMV-seronegative. The CDR3 runs from the conserved cysteine through the conserved F or W. D genes are given only for firm matches. A row's size may be missing; if present it is once, few, many or a size class.

>NA|17|TRBJ1-5|TRBD1|TRBV30
TGTGCCTGGAGTAGGGGGACAGCCTTAGGGGTCAATCAGCCCCAGCATTTT
CAWSRGTALGVNQPQHF
>medium-sized|14|TRBJ2-7|NA|TRBV27
TGTGCCAGCAGCGAGAGCGGGCAATCTTACGAGCAGTACTTC
CASSESGQSYEQYF
>NA|15|TRBJ1-1|TRBD1|TRBV15
TGTGCCACCAGCAGGGGGGACAGGGTGAACACTGAAGCTTTCTTT
CATSRGDRVNTEAFF
>NA|14|TRBJ2-2|NA|TRBV5-1
TGCGCCAGCAGCTTTACCCCCAGCACCGGGGAGCTGTTTTTT
CASSFTPSTGELFF
>NA|13|TRBJ2-5|NA|TRBV12-2
TGTGCAAGTCGCTCAGACATCCAAGAGACCCAGTACTTC
CASRSDIQETQYF
>NA|12|TRBJ2-1|NA|TRBV2
TGTGCCAGCAGTGGCAGCTACAATGAGCAGTTCTTC
CASSGSYNEQFF
>NA|15|TRBJ2-5|TRBD2|TRBV7-3
TGTGCCAGCAGCTTTCTAGCGGGAGCGCGAGAGACCCAGTACTTC
CASSFLAGARETQYF
>NA|14|TRBJ2-2|NA|TRBV7-6
TGTGCCAGCAGCTTAATCAGCGGTACCGGGGAGCTGTTTTTT
CASSLISGTGELFF
>NA|12|TRBJ1-2|NA|TRBV7-2
TGTGCCAGCAGCTTCGGCCGGAGTGGCTACACCTTC
CASSFGRSGYTF
>few|11|TRBJ1-1|NA|TRBV6-6
TGTGCCAGCAGCTCCGGGACTGAAGCTTTCTTT
CASSSGTEAFF
>NA|15|TRBJ2-7|NA|TRBV6-5
TGTGCCAGCAGTTACGACGGGACACGGAGATACGAGCAGTACTTC
CASSYDGTRRYEQYF
>few|14|TRBJ1-1|TRBD1|TRBV19
TGTGCCAGTATACTACAGGGGATGAACACTGAAGCTTTCTTT
CASILQGMNTEAFF
>NA|15|TRBJ2-1|NA|TRBV9
TGTGCCAGCAGCGTAGGTAGTTCGTCCTACAATGAGCAGTTCTTC
CASSVGSSSYNEQFF
>once|12|TRBJ1-2|NA|TRBV28
TGTGCCAGCACCAGCGGGGGTGGGGGCTACACCTTC
CASTSGGGGYTF
>NA|19|TRBJ1-4|NA|TRBV27
TGTGCCAGCAGTTTATCCTTCCGGCTCGGGGTCTCAACTAATGAAAAACTGTTTTTT
CASSLSFRLGVSTNEKLFF
>NA|14|TRBJ1-1|NA|TRBV9
TGTGCCAGCAGCGTAGTACCGGGTGGCACTGAAGCTTTCTTT
CASSVVPGGTEAFF
>once|17|TRBJ2-6|NA|TRBV5-1
TGCGCCAGCAGCTTAGGGACACGCCTTTCTGGGGCCAACGTCCTGACTTTC
CASSLGTRLSGANVLTF
>once|11|TRBJ2-7|NA|TRBV10-3
TGTGCCATCAGTGAGTCGACAGTACAGTACTTC
CAISESTVQYF
>NA|18|TRBJ2-7|TRBD1|TRBV15
TGTGCCACCAGCGGGGGAGAGAACAGGGGGCGTCTATCCGACGAGCAGTACTTC
CATSGGENRGRLSDEQYF
>NA|15|TRBJ2-1|TRBD1|TRBV9
TGTGCCAGCAGCGTAGCCCTCACAGGGGTTGGGGAGCAGTTCTTC
CASSVALTGVGEQFF
>NA|14|TRBJ1-2|TRBD1|TRBV27
TGTGCCAGCAGCCTGATTGCCGGGACAGGGGTCCTCACCTTC
CASSLIAGTGVLTF
>NA|16|TRBJ2-1|TRBD2|TRBV6-5
TGTGCCAGCAGTTCCCGATTGGCGGGAGGGCCAGATGAGCAGTTCTTC
CASSSRLAGGPDEQFF
>NA|13|TRBJ2-7|TRBD1|TRBV29-1
TGCAGCGTGCAGACAGGGGGAATCTACGAGCAGTACTTC
CSVQTGGIYEQYF